These T cell receptor beta chains were read from a single sample in a study of blood T cell repertoires in COVID-19. The table came from immunoSEQ multiplex PCR; TCRdb's copy has only in-frame clones and leaves some out. The sample carries 150,000 to 200,000 clones, around nine tenths recorded once. The sequenced material came from peripheral blood. The receptors stem from a man aged 18 to 30 with active or convalescent COVID-19. CDR3s include the opening cysteine and the closing phenylalanine or tryptophan. A D gene is named only where the DNA matches it firmly. The listing skips clone size in some rows; elsewhere it reads once, few, many or a size class.

V gene: TRBV18
J gene: TRBJ2-2
clone size: -
D gene: TRBD2
CDR3 protein: CASSPWTSDTGELFF
CDR3 DNA: TGTGCCAGCTCACCCTGGACTAGCGACACCGGGGAGCTGTTTTTT

V gene: TRBV5-5
J gene: TRBJ2-1
clone size: -
D gene: -
CDR3 protein: CASSLAGAPYNEQFF
CDR3 DNA: TGTGCCAGCAGCTTGGCAGGGGCCCCATACAATGAGCAGTTCTTC

V gene: TRBV21-1
J gene: TRBJ2-2
clone size: -
D gene: -
CDR3 protein: CASSKKRERTGELFF
CDR3 DNA: TGTGCCAGCAGCAAAAAACGGGAGAGGACCGGGGAGCTGTTTTTT

V gene: TRBV27
J gene: TRBJ1-5
clone size: once
D gene: TRBD1
CDR3 protein: CASSFLGQGRPQHF
CDR3 DNA: TGTGCCAGCAGTTTTCTCGGACAGGGTCGGCCCCAGCATTTT

V gene: TRBV18
J gene: TRBJ2-6
clone size: -
D gene: -
CDR3 protein: CASSEITGGANVLTF
CDR3 DNA: TGTGCCAGCTCTGAAATTACGGGTGGGGCCAACGTCCTGACTTTC

V gene: TRBV19
J gene: TRBJ1-5
clone size: -
D gene: -
CDR3 protein: CASSAYSTGQPQHF
CDR3 DNA: TGTGCCAGTAGTGCGTACAGTACCGGTCAGCCCCAGCATTTT

V gene: TRBV24-1
J gene: TRBJ2-1
clone size: -
D gene: -
CDR3 protein: CATSPSEFGNEQFF
CDR3 DNA: TGTGCCACCAGTCCAAGTGAATTCGGCAATGAGCAGTTCTTC

V gene: TRBV7-2
J gene: TRBJ1-2
clone size: -
D gene: -
CDR3 protein: CASSLAGEALGYTF
CDR3 DNA: TGTGCCAGCAGCTTAGCGGGGGAGGCTCTTGGCTACACCTTC

V gene: TRBV27
J gene: TRBJ1-1
clone size: -
D gene: -
CDR3 protein: CASSSRGGYTEAFF
CDR3 DNA: TGTGCCAGCAGTTCGCGGGGGGGATACACTGAAGCTTTCTTT

V gene: TRBV12-3/TRBV12-4
J gene: TRBJ2-7
clone size: once
D gene: TRBD2
CDR3 protein: CASRWTSGSEQYF
CDR3 DNA: TGTGCCAGCAGGTGGACTAGCGGGAGCGAGCAGTACTTC

V gene: TRBV27
J gene: TRBJ2-2
clone size: -
D gene: TRBD2
CDR3 protein: CASSLSPASGRPNTGELFF
CDR3 DNA: TGTGCCAGCAGTTTATCGCCGGCTAGCGGGAGACCCAACACCGGGGAGCTGTTTTTT

V gene: TRBV30
J gene: TRBJ1-1
clone size: -
D gene: -
CDR3 protein: CAWSGGDTEAFF
CDR3 DNA: TGTGCCTGGAGTGGGGGGGACACTGAAGCTTTCTTT

V gene: TRBV6-5
J gene: TRBJ1-1
clone size: few
D gene: -
CDR3 protein: CASSYSGGEAFF
CDR3 DNA: TGTGCCAGCAGTTATTCGGGGGGTGAAGCTTTCTTT

V gene: TRBV2
J gene: TRBJ2-5
clone size: -
D gene: TRBD2
CDR3 protein: CASSTSGETQYF
CDR3 DNA: TGTGCCAGCAGCACTAGCGGAGAGACCCAGTACTTC

V gene: TRBV11-2
J gene: TRBJ1-1
clone size: -
D gene: -
CDR3 protein: CASSLDIARGIMNTEAFF
CDR3 DNA: TGTGCCAGCAGCTTAGATATCGCCCGGGGAATCATGAACACTGAAGCTTTCTTT

V gene: TRBV11-3
J gene: TRBJ1-1
clone size: -
D gene: TRBD1
CDR3 protein: CASSLELGGDRVHCDTEAFF
CDR3 DNA: TGTGCCAGCAGCTTAGAATTAGGTGGGGACAGGGTTCACTGTGACACTGAAGCTTTCTTT

V gene: TRBV7-9
J gene: TRBJ1-3
clone size: -
D gene: -
CDR3 protein: CASSLAEGSGNTIYF
CDR3 DNA: TGTGCCAGCAGCTTAGCCGAGGGCTCTGGAAACACCATATATTTT

V gene: TRBV6-2/TRBV6-3
J gene: TRBJ2-7
clone size: -
D gene: TRBD2
CDR3 protein: CASSPGTSGITYEQYF
CDR3 DNA: TGTGCCAGCAGTCCCGGGACTAGCGGGATTACCTACGAGCAGTACTTC

V gene: TRBV7-7
J gene: TRBJ2-2
clone size: once
D gene: -
CDR3 protein: CASSLLVGTGELFF
CDR3 DNA: TGTGCCAGCAGCTTGCTAGTAGGAACCGGGGAGCTGTTTTTT

V gene: TRBV24-1
J gene: TRBJ2-1
clone size: -
D gene: -
CDR3 protein: CATSDLGVGGTPRYNEQFF
CDR3 DNA: TGTGCCACCAGTGATTTGGGGGTGGGGGGGACACCCCGCTACAATGAGCAGTTCTTC

V gene: TRBV6-5
J gene: TRBJ2-3
clone size: -
D gene: -
CDR3 protein: CASSPIMGETDTQYF
CDR3 DNA: TGTGCCAGCAGTCCCATCATGGGAGAGACAGATACGCAGTATTTT

V gene: TRBV6-5
J gene: TRBJ2-7
clone size: once
D gene: TRBD2
CDR3 protein: CASSPGASGRNEQYF
CDR3 DNA: TGTGCCAGCAGTCCAGGGGCTAGCGGGAGGAACGAGCAGTACTTC

V gene: TRBV2
J gene: TRBJ1-1
clone size: -
D gene: TRBD1
CDR3 protein: CASILDRGPDEAFF
CDR3 DNA: TGTGCCAGCATATTAGACAGGGGACCGGATGAAGCTTTCTTT

V gene: TRBV27
J gene: TRBJ2-5
clone size: -
D gene: -
CDR3 protein: CASSLSSRTKETQYF
CDR3 DNA: TGTGCCAGCAGTTTATCTAGTCGGACAAAAGAGACCCAGTACTTC

V gene: TRBV5-1
J gene: TRBJ2-6
clone size: -
D gene: -
CDR3 protein: CASSLVGDSRLNF
CDR3 DNA: TGCGCCAGCAGCTTGGTAGGGGACTCCCGACTTAACTTC

V gene: TRBV5-1
J gene: TRBJ1-3
clone size: -
D gene: -
CDR3 protein: CASSLGGVNTGNTIYF
CDR3 DNA: TGCGCCAGCAGCTTGGGCGGGGTAAACACTGGAAACACCATATATTTT

V gene: TRBV28
J gene: TRBJ1-1
clone size: -
D gene: TRBD1
CDR3 protein: CASSLTGQGNTEAFF
CDR3 DNA: TGTGCCAGCAGTTTAACGGGACAGGGAAACACTGAAGCTTTCTTT

V gene: TRBV27
J gene: TRBJ1-2
clone size: -
D gene: TRBD1
CDR3 protein: CASSEAGTGGEDYGYTF
CDR3 DNA: TGTGCCAGCAGTGAAGCCGGGACAGGGGGCGAAGACTATGGCTACACCTTC

V gene: TRBV4-1
J gene: TRBJ1-3
clone size: -
D gene: -
CDR3 protein: CASSQGQLNTIYF
CDR3 DNA: TGCGCCAGCAGTCAAGGACAACTAAACACCATATATTTT

V gene: TRBV5-1
J gene: TRBJ1-1
clone size: -
D gene: -
CDR3 protein: CASSLDGGTPEAFF
CDR3 DNA: TGCGCCAGCAGCTTGGATGGGGGGACCCCTGAAGCTTTCTTT

V gene: TRBV5-3
J gene: TRBJ1-2
clone size: -
D gene: -
CDR3 protein: CARRQEQGAHNYGYTF
CDR3 DNA: TGTGCCAGAAGGCAAGAACAGGGCGCGCATAACTATGGCTACACCTTC

V gene: TRBV5-5
J gene: TRBJ2-1
clone size: -
D gene: TRBD1
CDR3 protein: CASSHGTAFNEQFF
CDR3 DNA: TGTGCCAGCAGCCACGGGACAGCCTTCAATGAGCAGTTCTTC

V gene: TRBV27
J gene: TRBJ1-3
clone size: -
D gene: -
CDR3 protein: CASRGGTSGNTIYF
CDR3 DNA: TGTGCCAGCAGAGGGGGTACCTCTGGAAACACCATATATTTT

V gene: TRBV18
J gene: TRBJ2-5
clone size: -
D gene: -
CDR3 protein: CASSPAGIQETQYF
CDR3 DNA: TGTGCCAGCTCACCAGCGGGGATCCAAGAGACCCAGTACTTC

V gene: TRBV11-3
J gene: TRBJ2-2
clone size: -
D gene: TRBD1
CDR3 protein: CASSGGPGQGTGELFF
CDR3 DNA: TGTGCCAGCAGCGGGGGACCGGGACAGGGCACCGGGGAGCTGTTTTTT

V gene: TRBV4-3
J gene: TRBJ1-2
clone size: -
D gene: -
CDR3 protein: CASSQVVARGYTF
CDR3 DNA: TGCGCCAGCAGCCAAGTGGTCGCCCGGGGCTACACCTTC

V gene: TRBV11-1
J gene: TRBJ1-2
clone size: -
D gene: -
CDR3 protein: CASSLVGRNGYTF
CDR3 DNA: TGTGCCAGCAGCTTAGTGGGCAGGAATGGCTACACCTTC

V gene: TRBV19
J gene: TRBJ2-3
clone size: once
D gene: TRBD2
CDR3 protein: CASSKIAGGTDTQYF
CDR3 DNA: TGTGCCAGTTCCAAGATAGCGGGAGGCACAGATACGCAGTATTTT

V gene: TRBV5-1
J gene: TRBJ2-3
clone size: -
D gene: TRBD1
CDR3 protein: CASSSGQGGTDTQYF
CDR3 DNA: TGCGCCAGCAGCTCTGGACAGGGAGGCACAGATACGCAGTATTTT

V gene: TRBV10-3
J gene: TRBJ1-5
clone size: -
D gene: -
CDR3 protein: CAISEGAANQPQHF
CDR3 DNA: TGTGCCATCAGTGAGGGGGCAGCGAATCAGCCCCAGCATTTT